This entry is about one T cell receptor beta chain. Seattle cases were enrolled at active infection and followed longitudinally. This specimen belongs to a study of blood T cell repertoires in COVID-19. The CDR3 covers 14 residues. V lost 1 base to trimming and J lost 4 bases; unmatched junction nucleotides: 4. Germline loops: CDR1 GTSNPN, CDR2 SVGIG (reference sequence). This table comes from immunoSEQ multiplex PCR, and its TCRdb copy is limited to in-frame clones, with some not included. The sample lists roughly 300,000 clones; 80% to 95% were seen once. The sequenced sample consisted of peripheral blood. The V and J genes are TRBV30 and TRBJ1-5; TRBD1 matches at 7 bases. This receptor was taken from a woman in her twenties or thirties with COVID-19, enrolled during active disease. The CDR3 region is CAWSGTGRNQPQHF. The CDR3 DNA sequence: TGTGCCTGGAGTGGGACAGGAAGGAATCAGCCCCAGCATTTT.